One and the same sample provided the 11 T cell receptor beta chains below, sequenced in a study of shared T cell receptors in the human thymus. Method: immunoSEQ multiplex PCR; TCRdb's copy keeps in-frame clones and lacks some. This table holds about 610,000 clones, 85% to 90% found once. The same sample was also used in a study of human thymus T cells.

The sample comprised thymocytes. The receptors derive from a boy in the first two years of life with a congenital heart defect.

This sequence joins TRBV2 and TRBJ2-7; 7 nucleotides line up with TRBD2. The length of the CDR3 is 16 residues. Germline lookup yields CDR1 SNHLY and CDR2 FYNNEI. The J segment lost 0 bases and the V segment lost 2 bases, leaving 7 bases of the junction unmatched. CDR3 coding DNA: TGTGCCAGCAGTGAATCGGTTAGCGGGTCCTCCTACGAGCAGTACTTC. Protein product: CASSESVSGSSYEQYF.

This clone was detected only a few times. V usage is TRBV27 and J usage is TRBJ1-5; TRBD1 might be the D (6 bases). The CDR3 length is 16 residues. Germline assignment: CDR1 MNHEY and CDR2 SMNVEV (reference sequence). V was pared by 6 bases and J by 0 bases, with 15 bases between. The CDR3 nucleotides read TGTGCCAGCAGCTCCGACAGGATTCATAGCAATCAGCCCCAGCATTTT. Its translation: CASSSDRIHSNQPQHF.

This chain connects TRBV5-6 to TRBJ2-7, with 8 bases aligning to TRBD2. Germline-derived CDR1 and CDR2 are SGHDT and YYEEEE. The CDR3 is made up of 15 amino acids. The trim removed 5 bases at V and 3 bases at J, leaving 10 bases unmatched. The CDR3 loop is CASSSPAGALYEQYF. The CDR3 DNA reads TGTGCCAGCAGTTCCCCAGCGGGAGCCCTCTACGAGCAGTACTTC.

The genes are TRBV2 and TRBJ1-1, with a weak D call TRBD1 (5 bases). Trimming removed 10 bases at V and 0 bases at J, with 18 bases between. The CDR3 consists of 15 residues. Germline CDR1 is SNHLY and CDR2 is FYNNEI. CDR3 nucleotides: TGTGCCACCGACCGGGGGTCTGACATGAACACTGAAGCTTTCTTT. Its translation is CATDRGSDMNTEAFF.

The chain recombines TRBV10-3 with TRBJ1-1; D is unresolved. The CDR3 extends over 12 amino acids. Germline lookup yields CDR1 ENHRY and CDR2 SYGVKD. Trimming removed 7 bases at V and 1 base at J, with 7 bases between. The CDR3 coding sequence is TGTGCCATCAAAGAGTGGAACACTGAAGCTTTCTTT. Its protein is CAIKEWNTEAFF.

The chain has TRBV7-9 and TRBJ2-7, with 13 nucleotides matching TRBD2. The CDR3 runs 17 residues. In germline, CDR1 is SEHNR, CDR2 FQNEAQ (reference sequence). The V and J ends lost 3 bases and 3 bases, in that order; junction bases with no gene match: 8. The CDR3 region is CASSFVPGTSGNYEQYF. CDR3 sequence (DNA): TGTGCCAGCAGCTTTGTTCCCGGGACTAGCGGGAACTACGAGCAGTACTTC.

The J gene is TRBJ1-1, the V gene TRBV9, with TRBD1 as a possible D gene (6 bases). Germline CDR1 and CDR2: SGDLS and YYNGEE. This CDR3 is 18 amino acids long. Between the trimmed V and J ends, which lost 3 bases and 1 base, there was a span of 22 bases. The CDR3 loop reads CASSARGGDLWENTEAFF. In DNA, the CDR3 is TGTGCCAGCAGCGCCCGGGGGGGCGATCTGTGGGAGAACACTGAAGCTTTCTTT. Based on the CDR3 plus reference TRBV9 and TRBJ1-1, the full variable domain is DSGVTQTPKHLITATGQRVTLRCSPRSGDLSVYWYQQSLDQGLQFLIQYYNGEERAKGNILERFSAQQFPDLHSELNLSSLELGDSALYFCASSARGGDLWENTEAFFGQGTRLTVV.

The chain combines TRBV4-3 with TRBJ2-7, with 8 bases fitting TRBD2. The CDR3 runs to 15 residues. Trimming removed 0 bases from V and 6 bases from J; junction bases left unmatched: 7. The germline V gene encodes CDR1 LGHNA and CDR2 YSLEER. Written as DNA, the CDR3 is TGCGCCAGCAGCCAAGATTCCCTAGCGGGTGCCGAGCAGTACTTC. It encodes CASSQDSLAGAEQYF.

The chain employs TRBV29-1 and TRBJ2-4; D possibly corresponds to TRBD2 (6 bases). The CDR3 spans 17 residues. V lost 4 bases and J 2 bases, leaving 21 bases between the germline ends. CDR1 is SQVTM and CDR2 is ANQGSEA in the germline V gene. CDR3 nucleotides: TGCAGCGTTGTCCCGAATGGCCAGGGAGGATCCAAAAACATTCAGTACTTC. Translation gives CSVVPNGQGGSKNIQYF.

The chain couples TRBV5-4 to TRBJ2-3; D is perhaps TRBD2 (5 bases). Germline assignment: CDR1 SGHNT and CDR2 YYREEE (reference sequence). This CDR3 has 13 amino acids. V shed 10 bases and J shed 0 bases, with 12 bases lying between them. CDR3 sequence (DNA): TGTGCCGGGCGGGCGACGAGCACAGATACGCAGTATTTT. It translates to CAGRATSTDTQYF.

The chain links TRBV27 to TRBJ2-7; TRBD2 aligns across 13 bases. V lost 5 bases to trimming and J lost 7 bases; unmatched junction nucleotides: 8. CDR1 is MNHEY, CDR2 SMNVEV, per germline (reference sequence). This CDR3 spans 15 amino acids. CDR3 DNA: TGTGCCAGCAGTCTCGGGACTAGCGGGATAATGGAGCAGTACTTC. Encoded protein: CASSLGTSGIMEQYF.